This TCR beta chain was sequenced for a study of blood T cell repertoires in COVID-19. CDR1 and CDR2 (germline): SQVTM, ANQGSEA. The CDR3 totals 12 residues. The V gene lost 2 bases and the J gene lost 7 bases, with 11 bases spanning the gap. Some clones are missing from TCRdb's copy, which holds only in-frame ones; the method was immunoSEQ multiplex PCR. The sample includes about 280,000 clones, roughly 85% of them seen just once. The TCR sequence derives from a man aged 45-65 years with active or convalescent COVID-19. The source material was peripheral blood. The chain is built from TRBV29-1 and TRBJ1-2; no firm D call. The CDR3 here is CSVESGPGGYTF. CDR3 sequence (DNA): TGCAGCGTTGAATCCGGTCCGGGTGGCTACACCTTC.